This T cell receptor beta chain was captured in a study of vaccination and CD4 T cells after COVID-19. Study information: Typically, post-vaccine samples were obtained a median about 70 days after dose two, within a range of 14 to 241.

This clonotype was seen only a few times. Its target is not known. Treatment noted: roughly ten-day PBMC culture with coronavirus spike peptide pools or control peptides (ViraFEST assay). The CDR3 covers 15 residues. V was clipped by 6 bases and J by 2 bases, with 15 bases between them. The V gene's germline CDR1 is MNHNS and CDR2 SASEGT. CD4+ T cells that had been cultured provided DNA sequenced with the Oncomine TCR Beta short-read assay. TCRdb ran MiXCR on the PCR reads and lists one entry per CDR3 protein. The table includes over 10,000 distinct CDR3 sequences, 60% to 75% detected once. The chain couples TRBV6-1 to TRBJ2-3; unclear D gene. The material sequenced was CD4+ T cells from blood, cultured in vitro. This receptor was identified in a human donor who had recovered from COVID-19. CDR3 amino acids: CASSLLATSTDTQYF. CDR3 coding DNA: TGTGCCAGCAGCTTATTGGCCACCTCCACAGATACGCAGTATTTT.